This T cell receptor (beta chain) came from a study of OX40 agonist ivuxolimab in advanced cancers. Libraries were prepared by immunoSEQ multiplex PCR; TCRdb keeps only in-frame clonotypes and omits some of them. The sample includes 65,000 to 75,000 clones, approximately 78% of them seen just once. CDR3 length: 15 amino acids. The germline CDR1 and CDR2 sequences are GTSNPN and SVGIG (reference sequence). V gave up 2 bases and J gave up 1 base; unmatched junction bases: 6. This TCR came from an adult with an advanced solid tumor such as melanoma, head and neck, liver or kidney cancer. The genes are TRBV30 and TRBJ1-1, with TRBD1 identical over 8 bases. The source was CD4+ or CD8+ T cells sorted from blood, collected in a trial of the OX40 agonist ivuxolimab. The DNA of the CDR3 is TGTGCCTGGAGTCGTCCCGGGACAGGGAACACTGAAGCTTTCTTT. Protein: CAWSRPGTGNTEAFF. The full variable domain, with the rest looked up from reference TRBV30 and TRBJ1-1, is SQTIHQWPATLVQPVGSPLSLECTVEGTSNPNLYWYRQAAGRGLQLLFYSVGIGQISSEVPQNLSASRPQDRQFILSSKKLLLSDSGFYLCAWSRPGTGNTEAFFGQGTRLTVV.